This TCR beta chain was recovered during a study of T cell responses to AZD1222 COVID-19 vaccine (dated by TCRdb to 2020 to 2022). A note on the overall study: Because spike-specific TCR depth and breadth did not differ between the two schedules, AZD1222 recipients who got a second dose at roughly 4 weeks were pooled with those who got a second dose at roughly 12 weeks. A total of approximately 250 trial participants underwent TCR sequencing, of whom under 220 had received two doses of AZD1222 and around 25 had received two doses of the MenACWY control vaccine. Enrollment into the trials was organized by age into subgroups of 18-55, 56-69 and 70-plus years, and those subgroups contained about 160, 30 and 59 TCR-sequenced participants, respectively. The investigation overall reported the following: A significant rise in spike-specific TCR breadth and depth was observed after two AZD1222 doses relative to day 0 and relative to MenACWY recipients. The 56-69-year group was small, and its depth increase did not reach significance, likely because of low power. Conclusions about previously exposed vaccinees were limited because only five to seven AZD1222 recipients were SARS-CoV-2 seropositive at baseline. Because no day 14 peak-response samples were available, the repertoires could be characterized only after the peak T cell response. The vaccine-associated CD4 TCRs covered the entire spike protein, and the dominant responses fell in regions 160-218 and 743-854. Reportedly, almost half of the unique spike-specific TCRs recognized epitopes lying outside the regions that are mutated in the B.1.351 and B.1.1.7 variants. Participants were mostly white British, with more females than males. The authors suggested clonal diversity may have been underestimated.

As to this clone: Its antigen is unknown. Per-base qualities were not stored, and no clone one base away is much larger.

Taken with the paper, the label for time point translates to: baseline before first vaccination. The vaccinee samples were drawn from two UK trials, COV001 and COV002, one of which was a single-blind randomized controlled phase 2/3 trial testing AZD1222 (ChAdOx1 nCoV-19) in healthy adults. Trial participant PBMC samples were collected at day 0 and day 28 after the second dose for TCRbeta chain sequencing. CDR3 length: 15 amino acids, cysteine to phenylalanine. Only the CDR3 region is kept as DNA, spanning 45 bases read in frame from base 1. V lost 4 bases and J lost 1 base; the stretch between them is 12 bases long. The germline V gene provides CDR1 SGDLS and CDR2 YYNGEE. The CDR3 regions of human TCRbeta chains were analyzed by immunosequencing. Concerning the study's data processing: Repertoire TCRs were checked for matches against a reference library of SARS-CoV-2-specific TCRs that had been generated using the MIRA antigen-specificity platform. Breadth was defined as the fraction of unique TCRs that were SARS-CoV-2-associated, and depth was defined as the fraction of total T cells that were SARS-CoV-2-associated. Using the MIRA data, each spike-specific TCR was mapped to the spike region that the TCR reacts to and placed in a CD4 or CD8 class. Log10-transformed breadth and depth values were compared by one-way ANOVA with Sidak's multiple comparisons tests. TCRdb mirrors the immuneACCESS table, restricted to in-frame sequences. Some clones are absent from its copies; in checked studies, under half trace to an unresolved V gene, and the reason for the others is unknown. The DNA was the basis for D and trimming; V, J and clone size are from that table. This sample is represented by 120,000 to 150,000 clones; about nine tenths of them were singletons. The ten largest clones represent about 15% of the sample.

The chain is assembled from TRBV9 and TRBJ2-1; the D region may be TRBD1 or TRBD2, each matching 6 bases equally. The sample was peripheral blood, taken on day 0 of AZD1222 vaccination. The clonotype comes from an adult in good health. The CDR3 region has the sequence CASSFGGQSYNEQFF. Here is the DNA: TGTGCCAGCAGCTTTGGGGGGCAATCCTACAATGAGCAGTTCTTC.